A selection of T cell receptor beta chains follows, all from one sample in a study of T-cell reconstitution after alpha-beta-depleted transplantation in children. TCRdb reprocessed the PCR reads with MiXCR, giving one entry per CDR3 protein. The sample lists about 420,000 distinct CDR3 sequences; around 15% were seen once. The specimen was PBMCs, mostly from graft donor cells, collected 360 days after TCRalphabeta/CD19-depleted stem cell transplant. These receptor sequences come from a boy younger than two who had a stem cell transplant for Wiskott-Aldrich syndrome, so the T cells may come from the graft donor. Both conserved end residues are part of each CDR3. The D gene is left open where the match is weak. The size of a clone is reported for some rows only, either as once, few or many, or as a class for expanded clones.

J gene: TRBJ1-6
clone size: few
V gene: TRBV3-1
D gene: TRBD1
CDR3 protein: CASSRDRGSPLHF
CDR3 DNA: TGTGCCAGCAGCCGCGACAGGGGCTCACCCCTCCACTTT

J gene: TRBJ2-3
clone size: NA
V gene: TRBV27
D gene: TRBD2
CDR3 protein: CASRARREGTDTQYF
CDR3 DNA: TGTGCCAGCAGGGCGCGGCGGGAGGGTACAGATACGCAGTATTTT

J gene: TRBJ2-4
clone size: NA
V gene: TRBV7-2
D gene: NA
CDR3 protein: CASSLARGNIQYF
CDR3 DNA: TGTGCCAGCAGCTTAGCGCGCGGAAACATTCAGTACTTC

J gene: TRBJ2-4
clone size: NA
V gene: TRBV12-3/TRBV12-4
D gene: TRBD2
CDR3 protein: CASSLLAGVTKNIQYF
CDR3 DNA: TGTGCCAGCAGCTTACTAGCGGGAGTCACCAAAAACATTCAGTACTTC

J gene: TRBJ2-2
clone size: NA
V gene: TRBV19
D gene: TRBD1
CDR3 protein: CATQRDRDTGELFF
CDR3 DNA: TGTGCCACCCAAAGGGACAGAGACACCGGGGAGCTGTTTTTT

J gene: TRBJ2-6
clone size: few
V gene: TRBV4-3
D gene: NA
CDR3 protein: CASSRELSGANVLTF
CDR3 DNA: TGCGCCAGCAGCCGCGAGCTCTCTGGGGCCAACGTCCTGACTTTC

J gene: TRBJ2-3
clone size: NA
V gene: TRBV29-1
D gene: TRBD2
CDR3 protein: CSVIPGLGQPDTQYF
CDR3 DNA: TGCAGCGTCATACCGGGACTAGGGCAGCCAGATACGCAGTATTTT

J gene: TRBJ2-5
clone size: NA
V gene: TRBV10-3
D gene: NA
CDR3 protein: CAISPFPPQETQYF
CDR3 DNA: TGTGCCATCAGTCCATTCCCACCTCAAGAGACCCAGTACTTC

J gene: TRBJ2-1
clone size: NA
V gene: TRBV6-2/TRBV6-3
D gene: NA
CDR3 protein: CASSYSRGTRRSSYNEQFF
CDR3 DNA: TGTGCCAGCAGTTACTCTAGAGGGACCCGACGGAGCTCCTACAATGAGCAGTTCTTC

J gene: TRBJ2-3
clone size: many
V gene: TRBV9
D gene: TRBD2
CDR3 protein: CASSGVGTSDKTDTQYF
CDR3 DNA: TGTGCCAGCAGCGGCGTCGGGACTAGCGACAAGACAGATACGCAGTATTTT

J gene: TRBJ2-7
clone size: NA
V gene: TRBV7-2
D gene: NA
CDR3 protein: CASSWGGFSYEQYF
CDR3 DNA: TGTGCCAGCAGCTGGGGCGGGTTTTCCTACGAGCAGTACTTC

J gene: TRBJ2-2
clone size: few
V gene: TRBV5-1
D gene: NA
CDR3 protein: CASSEGTGGTGELFF
CDR3 DNA: TGCGCCAGCAGCGAGGGGACTGGAGGCACCGGGGAGCTGTTTTTT

J gene: TRBJ2-7
clone size: NA
V gene: TRBV4-2
D gene: NA
CDR3 protein: CASSQGTASYEQYF
CDR3 DNA: TGTGCCAGCAGCCAAGGGACAGCCTCCTACGAGCAGTACTTC

J gene: TRBJ2-7
clone size: NA
V gene: TRBV28
D gene: NA
CDR3 protein: CASSPTRAYEQYF
CDR3 DNA: TGTGCCAGCAGCCCCACCCGTGCCTACGAGCAGTACTTC

J gene: TRBJ1-4
clone size: few
V gene: TRBV5-1
D gene: NA
CDR3 protein: CASSLTAGKEKLFF
CDR3 DNA: TGCGCCAGCAGCTTGACGGCAGGAAAGGAAAAACTGTTTTTT

J gene: TRBJ2-1
clone size: few
V gene: TRBV7-2
D gene: TRBD1
CDR3 protein: CASSLAATGVYNEQFF
CDR3 DNA: TGTGCCAGCAGCTTAGCGGCTACAGGGGTTTACAATGAGCAGTTCTTC

J gene: TRBJ2-7
clone size: few
V gene: TRBV4-1
D gene: NA
CDR3 protein: CASSLSGPASYEQYF
CDR3 DNA: TGCGCCAGCAGCTTAAGTGGCCCGGCCTCCTACGAGCAGTACTTC

J gene: TRBJ2-3
clone size: few
V gene: TRBV29-1
D gene: NA
CDR3 protein: CSVPAKLRAADTQYF
CDR3 DNA: TGCAGCGTTCCGGCTAAGCTGAGAGCGGCAGATACGCAGTATTTT

J gene: TRBJ1-4
clone size: NA
V gene: TRBV4-3
D gene: TRBD1
CDR3 protein: CASSQDGTGNEKLFF
CDR3 DNA: TGCGCCAGCAGCCAAGATGGGACAGGGAATGAAAAACTGTTTTTT

J gene: TRBJ2-7
clone size: NA
V gene: TRBV7-2
D gene: NA
CDR3 protein: CASSLSWVGSYEQYF
CDR3 DNA: TGTGCCAGCAGCTTAAGTTGGGTCGGCTCCTACGAGCAGTACTTC

J gene: TRBJ2-1
clone size: NA
V gene: TRBV20-1
D gene: TRBD2
CDR3 protein: CSARQTSGTSFGNEQFF
CDR3 DNA: TGCAGTGCTAGACAAACGTCCGGGACTAGCTTCGGCAATGAGCAGTTCTTC

J gene: TRBJ2-1
clone size: NA
V gene: TRBV3-1
D gene: NA
CDR3 protein: CASSHRPSYNEQFF
CDR3 DNA: TGTGCCAGCAGCCATAGACCCTCCTACAATGAGCAGTTCTTC

J gene: TRBJ2-7
clone size: few
V gene: TRBV10-3
D gene: TRBD2
CDR3 protein: CAISESAGLAGYEQYF
CDR3 DNA: TGTGCCATCAGTGAGTCGGCGGGACTAGCGGGATACGAGCAGTACTTC